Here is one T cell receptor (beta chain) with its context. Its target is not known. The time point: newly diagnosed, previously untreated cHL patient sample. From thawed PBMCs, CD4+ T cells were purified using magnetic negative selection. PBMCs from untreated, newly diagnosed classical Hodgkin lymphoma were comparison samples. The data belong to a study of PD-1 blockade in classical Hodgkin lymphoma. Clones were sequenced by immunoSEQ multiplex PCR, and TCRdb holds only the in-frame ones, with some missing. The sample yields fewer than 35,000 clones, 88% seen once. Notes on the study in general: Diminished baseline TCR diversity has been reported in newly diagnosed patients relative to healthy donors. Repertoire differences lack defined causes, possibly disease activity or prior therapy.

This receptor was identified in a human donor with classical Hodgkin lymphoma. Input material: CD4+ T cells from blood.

The CDR3 nucleotides read TGTGCCAGCAGCGTAGACCTAGTCGCTTTAAATGAGCAGTTCTTC. This gives the protein CASSVDLVALNEQFF. The chain has TRBV9 and TRBJ2-1; no clear D. This CDR3 contains 15 residues. Per the germline V gene, CDR1 is SGDLS and CDR2 is YYNGEE. V lost 0 bases and J lost 7, with 14 bases in between.